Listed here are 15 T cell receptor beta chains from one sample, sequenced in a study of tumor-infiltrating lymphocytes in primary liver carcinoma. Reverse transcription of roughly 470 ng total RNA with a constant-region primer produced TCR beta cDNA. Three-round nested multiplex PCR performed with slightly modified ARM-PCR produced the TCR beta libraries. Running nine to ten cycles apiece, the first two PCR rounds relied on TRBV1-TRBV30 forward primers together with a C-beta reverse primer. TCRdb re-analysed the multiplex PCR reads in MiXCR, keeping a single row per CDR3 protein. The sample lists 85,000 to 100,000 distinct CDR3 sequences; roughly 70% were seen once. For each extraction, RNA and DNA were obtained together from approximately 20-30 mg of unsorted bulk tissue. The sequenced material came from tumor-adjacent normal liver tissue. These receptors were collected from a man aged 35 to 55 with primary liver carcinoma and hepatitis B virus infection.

CDR3 nucleotide sequence: TGTGCCAGCAGCTTAGTCCCTACAAGGCAAGGGGATGGCTACACCTTC. Translating it yields CASSLVPTRQGDGYTF. The rearrangement joins TRBV7-9 to TRBJ1-2; TRBD1 might be the D (5 bases). This CDR3 is built from 16 residues. The V gene lost 1 base and the J gene lost 6 bases, with 18 bases spanning the gap. The germline V gene encodes CDR1 SEHNR and CDR2 FQNEAQ (reference sequence).

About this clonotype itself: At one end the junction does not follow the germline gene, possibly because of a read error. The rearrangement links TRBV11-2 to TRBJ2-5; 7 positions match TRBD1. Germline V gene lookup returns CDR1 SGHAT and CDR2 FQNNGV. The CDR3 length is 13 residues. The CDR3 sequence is CASSLGQQETPYF. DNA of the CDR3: TGTGCCAGTAGCCTGGGACAGCAAGAGACCCCGTACTTC.

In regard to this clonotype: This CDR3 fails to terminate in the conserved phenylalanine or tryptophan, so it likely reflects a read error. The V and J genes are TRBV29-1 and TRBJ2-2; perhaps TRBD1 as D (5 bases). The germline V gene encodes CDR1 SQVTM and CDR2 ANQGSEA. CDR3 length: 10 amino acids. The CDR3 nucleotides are TGCAGTGTGGGGCAAGGGGAGCTGTTTATT. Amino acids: CSVGQGELFI.

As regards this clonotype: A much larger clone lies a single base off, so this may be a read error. CDR3 DNA: TGTGGCAGCAGAAGGACTAGCGGGTGGTGGTACGAGCAGTACTTC. It codes for CGSRRTSGWWYEQYF. The chain combines TRBV6-2 or TRBV6-3 with TRBJ2-7; 11 nucleotides match TRBD2. CDR1 and CDR2 (germline): MNHEY, SVGEGT. The CDR3 length is 15 residues.

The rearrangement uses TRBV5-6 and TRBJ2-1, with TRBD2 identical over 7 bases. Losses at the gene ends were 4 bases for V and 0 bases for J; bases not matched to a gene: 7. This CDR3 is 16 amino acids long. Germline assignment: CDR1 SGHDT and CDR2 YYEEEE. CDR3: CASSMEGGGSYNEQFF. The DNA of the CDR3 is TGTGCCAGCAGCATGGAGGGCGGGGGCTCCTACAATGAGCAGTTCTTC.

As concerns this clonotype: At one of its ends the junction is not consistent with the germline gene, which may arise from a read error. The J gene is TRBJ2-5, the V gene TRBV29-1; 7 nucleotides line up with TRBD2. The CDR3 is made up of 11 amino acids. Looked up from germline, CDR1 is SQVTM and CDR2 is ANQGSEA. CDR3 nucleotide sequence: TGCAGCCTCGGGGAGGGTGAGATCCAGTACTTC. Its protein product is CSLGEGEIQYF.

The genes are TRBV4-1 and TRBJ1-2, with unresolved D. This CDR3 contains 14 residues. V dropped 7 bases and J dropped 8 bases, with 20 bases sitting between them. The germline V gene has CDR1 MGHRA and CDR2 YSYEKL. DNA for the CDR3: TGCGCCAGCATCCTGACCCAAGGGATTGAGGGCTACACCTTC. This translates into CASILTQGIEGYTF.

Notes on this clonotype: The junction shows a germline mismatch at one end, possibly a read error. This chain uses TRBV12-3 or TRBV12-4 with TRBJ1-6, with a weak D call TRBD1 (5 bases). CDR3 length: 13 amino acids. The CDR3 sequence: CAGSSLGDSPPHF. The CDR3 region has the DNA TGTGCCGGCAGTTCCCTAGGGGATTCACCCCCCCACTTT.

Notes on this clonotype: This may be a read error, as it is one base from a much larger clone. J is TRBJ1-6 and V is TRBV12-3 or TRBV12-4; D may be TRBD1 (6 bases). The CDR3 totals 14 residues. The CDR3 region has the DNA TGTGCCAGCAGCTCAGGACAGAGGAATTCACCCCTCAACTTT. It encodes CASSSGQRNSPLNF.

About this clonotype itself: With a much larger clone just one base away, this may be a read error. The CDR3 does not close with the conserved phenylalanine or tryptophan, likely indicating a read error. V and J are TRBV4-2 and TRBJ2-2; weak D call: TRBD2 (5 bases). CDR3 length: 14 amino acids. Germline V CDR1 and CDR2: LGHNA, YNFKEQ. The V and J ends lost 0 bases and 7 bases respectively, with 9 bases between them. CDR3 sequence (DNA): TGTGCCAGCAGCCAAGACGCGGGTATCGGGGAGCTGTTTTTA. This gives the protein CASSQDAGIGELFL.

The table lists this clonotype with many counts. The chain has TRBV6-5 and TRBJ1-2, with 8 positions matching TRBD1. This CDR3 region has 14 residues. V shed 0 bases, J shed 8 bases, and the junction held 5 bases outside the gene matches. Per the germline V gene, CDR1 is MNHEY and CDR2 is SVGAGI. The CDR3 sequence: CASSYSDRDGGYTF. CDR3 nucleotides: TGTGCCAGCAGTTACTCGGACAGGGATGGCGGCTACACCTTC.

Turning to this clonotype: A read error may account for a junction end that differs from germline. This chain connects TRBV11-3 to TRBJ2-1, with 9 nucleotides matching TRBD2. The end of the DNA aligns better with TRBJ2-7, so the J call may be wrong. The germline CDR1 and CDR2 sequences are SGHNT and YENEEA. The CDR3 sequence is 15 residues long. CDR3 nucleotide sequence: TGTGTCAGCAGCTTGATGGCGGGAGGGTTAACCGAGCAGTACTTC. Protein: CVSSLMAGGLTEQYF.

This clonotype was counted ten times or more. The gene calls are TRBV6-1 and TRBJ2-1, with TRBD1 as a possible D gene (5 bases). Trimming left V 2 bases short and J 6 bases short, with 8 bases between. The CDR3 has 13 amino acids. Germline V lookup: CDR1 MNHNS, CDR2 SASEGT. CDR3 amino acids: CASSEQGRNEQFF. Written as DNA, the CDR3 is TGTGCCAGCAGTGAACAGGGTCGCAATGAGCAGTTCTTC.

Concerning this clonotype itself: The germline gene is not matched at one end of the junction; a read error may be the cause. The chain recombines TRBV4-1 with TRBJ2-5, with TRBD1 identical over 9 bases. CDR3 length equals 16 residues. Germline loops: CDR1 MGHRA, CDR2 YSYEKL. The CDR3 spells CVSSHHNRGRVETQYF. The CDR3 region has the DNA TGCGTCAGCAGTCACCATAACAGGGGGCGCGTAGAGACCCAGTACTTC.

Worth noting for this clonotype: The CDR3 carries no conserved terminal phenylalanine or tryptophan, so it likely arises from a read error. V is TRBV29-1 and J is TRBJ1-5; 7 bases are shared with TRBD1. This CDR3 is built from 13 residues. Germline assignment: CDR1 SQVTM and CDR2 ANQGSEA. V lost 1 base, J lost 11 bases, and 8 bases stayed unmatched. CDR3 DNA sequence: TGCAGCGTTGAAGTATCGGAGGGACAGTCCCAGCATCTT. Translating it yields CSVEVSEGQSQHL.